The clone carrying this TCR beta chain ranks as medium-sized (0.01 to 0.1%). The antigen remains unidentified. The sample has other DNA sequences that encode this CDR3 too. This CDR3 has 15 amino acids. Per the germline V gene, CDR1 is LNHDA and CDR2 is SQIVND (reference sequence). The V and J ends lost 3 bases and 3 bases respectively, with 11 bases between them. Libraries were prepared by immunoSEQ multiplex PCR; TCRdb keeps only in-frame clonotypes and omits some of them. The sample has about 6,200 clones; approximately 80% are singletons. This sample stems from a study of T cell clonotyping in hematopoietic cell transplantation. Notes on the study in general: Broader posttransplant TCR repertoire diversity was predicted by graft donor and pretransplant recipient Inverse Simpson Index values.

Sequenced here: PBMCs, sampled 100 days after allogeneic stem cell transplant. The chain combines TRBV19 with TRBJ2-2; D may be TRBD2 (6 bases). The sequence derives from a female patient younger than 45 who had an allogeneic stem cell transplant, so the T cells may come from the graft donor. Some clones in this sample may be carry-over from other donors' samples. The CDR3 sequence is CASSIRGEDTGELFF. For the CDR3, the DNA is TGTGCCAGTAGTATCCGAGGGGAGGACACCGGGGAGCTGTTTTTT.